This TCR beta chain comes out of a study of PD-L1 blockade in urothelial cancer. In the study overall: Administration of atezolizumab to patients began in about 2014, at 1,200 mg intravenously every 3 weeks. Most patients, about nine tenths of the roughly 30, were males with bladder-origin cancer.

This clone turned up a few times. Germline CDR1 reads MNHEY; CDR2 reads SVGAGI. The CDR3 extends over 13 amino acids. V was pared by 4 bases and J by 5 bases, with 12 bases between. As for time point: pretreatment peripheral blood. Produced via immunoSEQ multiplex PCR; TCRdb's table is partial and in-frame only. The sample has around 130,000 clones; about four fifths are singletons. This receptor was identified in a man aged 50 or older with urothelial cancer. The chain links TRBV6-5 to TRBJ2-7, with no clear D. The sample here was PBMCs, taken around atezolizumab (anti-PD-L1) treatment. The CDR3 DNA reads as TGTGCCAGCAGTTTAGTTCGGAGTCACGAGCAGTACTTC. The encoded protein is CASSLVRSHEQYF.